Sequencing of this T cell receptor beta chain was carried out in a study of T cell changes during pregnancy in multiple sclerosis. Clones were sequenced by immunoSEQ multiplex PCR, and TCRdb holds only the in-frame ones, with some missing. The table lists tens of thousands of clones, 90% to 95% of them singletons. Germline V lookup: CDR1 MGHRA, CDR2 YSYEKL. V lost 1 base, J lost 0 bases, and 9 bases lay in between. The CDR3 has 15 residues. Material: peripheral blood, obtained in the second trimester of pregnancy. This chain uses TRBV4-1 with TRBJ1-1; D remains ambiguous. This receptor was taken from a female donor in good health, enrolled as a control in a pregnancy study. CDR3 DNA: TGCGCCAGCAGCCAAGTTGGACTGGTGAACACTGAAGCTTTCTTT. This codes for CASSQVGLVNTEAFF.